The clone carrying this T cell receptor beta chain was detected a few times. Molecular barcoded adaptors covering alpha/delta and beta/gamma chains were used on approximately 400 ng RNA. TCRdb independently ran MiXCR on the reads; one entry per CDR3 protein. The table includes 85,000 or so distinct CDR3 sequences, approximately 13% detected once. The sample originates from a study of read filtering for tumor transcriptome and immune sequencing. The V end was cut by 5 bases, the J end by 2 bases, with 13 bases between. Looked up from germline, CDR1 is DFQATT and CDR2 is SNEGSKA (reference sequence). The CDR3 contains 14 residues.

The chain recombines TRBV20-1 with TRBJ2-1; D is undetermined. Sequencing input: a population of CD138-negative cells sorted from bone marrow. The sequence was collected from a donor at least 40 years old with multiple myeloma. In nucleotides, the CDR3 is TGCAGTGCTGGTAGAGGCTCGCCCTACAATGAGCAGTTCTTC. Translated, it gives CSAGRGSPYNEQFF.